A selection of T cell receptor beta chains follows, all from one sample in a study of T cell changes during pregnancy in multiple sclerosis. Profiling relied on immunoSEQ multiplex PCR, and the TCRdb table lists in-frame clones only, not all of them. The data show roughly 39,000 clones, with approximately 91% seen just once and over 1.1% held by the top ten. The sample taken for sequencing was PBMCs (not recorded whether the cells were cultured). These receptors all come from a female donor with multiple sclerosis, enrolled in a pregnancy study. Each CDR3 is given with its conserved first and last residue. Fields, in order: J gene, V gene, clone size, D gene, CDR3 protein, CDR3 DNA. D genes are given only for firm matches. The listing skips clone size in some rows; elsewhere it reads once, few, many or a size class.

>TRBJ1-5|TRBV5-1|.|.
CASSLGLGQNQPQHF
TGCGCCAGCAGCCTTGGACTTGGACAAAATCAGCCCCAGCATTTT
>TRBJ1-2|TRBV6-6|.|.
CASSLSDNGYTF
TGTGCCAGCTCTCTGTCGGACAATGGCTACACCTTC
>TRBJ2-5|TRBV18|.|.
CASVNPGETQYF
TGTGCCAGCGTCAATCCGGGGGAGACCCAGTACTTC
>TRBJ2-7|TRBV7-9|.|TRBD2
CASSPVGGLAGKSGYEQYF
TGTGCCAGCAGCCCTGTAGGGGGACTAGCGGGAAAGTCGGGCTACGAGCAGTACTTC
>TRBJ2-1|TRBV7-9|.|TRBD2
CASSPGTSGSNEQFF
TGTGCCAGCAGCCCTGGGACTAGCGGGAGCAATGAGCAGTTCTTC
>TRBJ2-2|TRBV29-1|.|.
CSVGTLNTGELFF
TGCAGCGTCGGGACTCTCAACACCGGGGAGCTGTTTTTT
>TRBJ2-7|TRBV28|.|.
CASSLFRLNEQYF
TGTGCCAGCAGTTTATTCCGGCTTAACGAGCAGTACTTC
>TRBJ2-5|TRBV7-9|.|.
CASSFGRMLQETQYF
TGTGCCAGCAGCTTTGGACGGATGCTGCAAGAGACCCAGTACTTC
>TRBJ2-5|TRBV5-5|.|.
CASSPGGGGRSETQYF
TGTGCCAGCAGCCCCGGGGGAGGGGGGAGGTCGGAGACCCAGTACTTC
>TRBJ1-1|TRBV6-1|.|TRBD1
CASSALPGQGSTEAFF
TGTGCCAGCAGTGCCCTACCGGGACAGGGATCCACTGAAGCTTTCTTT
>TRBJ1-1|TRBV18|.|TRBD1
CASSPGQENTEAFF
TGTGCCAGCTCACCGGGACAGGAGAACACTGAAGCTTTCTTT
>TRBJ1-1|TRBV9|.|.
CASSRSGTGIEAFF
TGTGCCAGCAGCCGGTCGGGGACGGGGATTGAAGCTTTCTTT
>TRBJ2-3|TRBV19|.|.
CASSKQDGWTDTQYF
TGTGCCAGTAGTAAACAGGATGGGTGGACAGATACGCAGTATTTT
>TRBJ1-1|TRBV18|.|TRBD1
CASSPRDRDTEAFF
TGTGCCAGCTCACCCCGGGACAGGGACACTGAAGCTTTCTTT
>TRBJ2-7|TRBV5-1|once|TRBD1
CASSLTGTAYEQYF
TGCGCCAGCAGCTTGACTGGGACAGCCTACGAGCAGTACTTC
>TRBJ2-7|TRBV10-3|.|.
CAISDRYLETASYEQYF
TGTGCCATCAGTGACCGTTATCTGGAGACAGCTTCCTACGAGCAGTACTTC
>TRBJ2-3|TRBV10-3|.|TRBD2
CAVRTSGRVGDTQYF
TGTGCCGTGAGGACTAGCGGGAGGGTGGGGGATACGCAGTATTTT
>TRBJ2-5|TRBV2|.|.
CASSEDQGAETQYF
TGTGCCAGCAGTGAGGATCAGGGCGCGGAGACCCAGTACTTC
>TRBJ2-1|TRBV30|.|TRBD2
CAWNGLAGNEQFF
TGTGCCTGGAACGGACTAGCGGGGAATGAGCAGTTCTTC
>TRBJ2-7|TRBV7-9|.|.
CASSFRESYEQYF
TGTGCCAGCAGCTTCAGGGAGTCCTACGAGCAGTACTTC
>TRBJ1-1|TRBV19|few|TRBD1
CASTSDRVNTEAFF
TGTGCCAGTACCTCGGACAGGGTGAACACTGAAGCTTTCTTT
>TRBJ2-1|TRBV30|.|TRBD2
CAWTSGRRIGPSRGYNEQFF
TGTGCCTGGACTAGCGGGAGAAGAATCGGCCCCTCAAGAGGGTACAATGAGCAGTTCTTC
>TRBJ2-3|TRBV28|.|TRBD2
CASSLWTGTSGRAFPDTQYF
TGTGCCAGCAGTTTATGGACCGGGACTAGCGGGAGGGCCTTCCCAGATACGCAGTATTTT
>TRBJ2-1|TRBV9|.|TRBD2
CASSVAGGAGGPDEQFF
TGTGCCAGCAGCGTAGCTGGCGGCGCGGGAGGGCCGGATGAGCAGTTCTTC
>TRBJ1-2|TRBV6-5|.|.
CASQGRIHYGYTF
TGTGCCAGCCAAGGACGGATTCACTATGGCTACACCTTC
>TRBJ1-2|TRBV28|.|TRBD1
CASRVPATQGNYGYTF
TGTGCCAGCAGAGTCCCCGCGACACAGGGGAACTATGGCTACACCTTC
>TRBJ2-6|TRBV6-4|few|.
CASSDNSGANVLTF
TGTGCCAGCAGTGACAACTCTGGGGCCAACGTCCTGACTTTC
>TRBJ2-7|TRBV28|.|.
CASSPRDYEQYF
TGTGCCAGCAGTCCAAGGGACTACGAGCAGTACTTC
>TRBJ1-1|TRBV30|.|.
CAWQSGNTEAFF
TGTGCCTGGCAATCGGGGAACACTGAAGCTTTCTTT
>TRBJ2-7|TRBV5-6|.|.
CASSLAAYEQYF
TGTGCCAGCAGCTTGGCAGCCTACGAGCAGTACTTC
>TRBJ1-4|TRBV11-2|once|.
CASSLAGTPKLFF
TGTGCCAGCAGCTTAGCCGGGACACCAAAACTGTTTTTT
>TRBJ1-2|TRBV2|.|.
CASGRDYGYTF
TGTGCCAGCGGGCGCGACTATGGCTACACCTTC
>TRBJ1-1|TRBV11-2|once|TRBD1
CASSLGQGGRTEAFF
TGTGCCAGCAGCTTAGGTCAGGGGGGAAGGACTGAAGCTTTCTTT